The clone carrying this TCR beta chain was observed at least ten times. Its antigen is unidentified. The data belong to a study of spatial heterogeneity in lung cancer. Looking at the study overall: Alpha-chain sequences were consistently detected less often than beta-chain sequences.

Study findings and constraints: More often at tumor resection than at routine follow-up, ubiquitous expanded tumor TCRs were detected in the blood.

Carried by each TCR cDNA molecule was a unique molecular identifier. Using its own MiXCR run on the 5' RACE reads, TCRdb lists one record per CDR3 protein. The sample contains over 90,000 distinct CDR3 sequences, around 9% of which appear only once. Regarding time point: sample taken at primary tumor resection. Researchers sequenced whole RNA taken from tumor, nontumor lung or frozen PBMC without sorting. The donor group consisted of approximately 77 patients who had untreated, early-stage non-small cell lung cancer. The source is a male donor with early-stage non-small cell lung cancer. The material was PBMCs, obtained at surgery.

The CDR3 reads CASRPAGTAGNQPQHF. As DNA, the CDR3 is TGTGCCAGCAGACCGGCCGGGACAGCGGGCAATCAGCCCCAGCATTTT. This chain connects TRBV6-6 to TRBJ1-5; 7 bases line up with TRBD1. Germline V gene sequence: CDR1 MNHNY, CDR2 SVGAGI (reference sequence). With 6 bases clipped from V and 2 bases from J, the junction kept 10 bases outside the gene matches. The CDR3 covers 16 residues.